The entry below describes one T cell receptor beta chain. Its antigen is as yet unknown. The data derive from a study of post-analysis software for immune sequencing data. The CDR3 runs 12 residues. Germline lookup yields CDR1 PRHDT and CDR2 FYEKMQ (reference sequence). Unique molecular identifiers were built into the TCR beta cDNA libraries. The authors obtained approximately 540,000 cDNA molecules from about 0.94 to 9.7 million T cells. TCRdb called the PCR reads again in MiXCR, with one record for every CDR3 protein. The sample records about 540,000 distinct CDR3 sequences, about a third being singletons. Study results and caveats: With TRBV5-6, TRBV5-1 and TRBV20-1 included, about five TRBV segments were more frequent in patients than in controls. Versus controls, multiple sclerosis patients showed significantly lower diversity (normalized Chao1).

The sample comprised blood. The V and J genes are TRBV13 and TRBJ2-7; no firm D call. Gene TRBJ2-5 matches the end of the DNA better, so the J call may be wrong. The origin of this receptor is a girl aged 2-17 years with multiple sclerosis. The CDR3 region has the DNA TGTGCCAGCAGCTTAGACCGGAAGACCCAGTACTTC. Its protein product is CASSLDRKTQYF.